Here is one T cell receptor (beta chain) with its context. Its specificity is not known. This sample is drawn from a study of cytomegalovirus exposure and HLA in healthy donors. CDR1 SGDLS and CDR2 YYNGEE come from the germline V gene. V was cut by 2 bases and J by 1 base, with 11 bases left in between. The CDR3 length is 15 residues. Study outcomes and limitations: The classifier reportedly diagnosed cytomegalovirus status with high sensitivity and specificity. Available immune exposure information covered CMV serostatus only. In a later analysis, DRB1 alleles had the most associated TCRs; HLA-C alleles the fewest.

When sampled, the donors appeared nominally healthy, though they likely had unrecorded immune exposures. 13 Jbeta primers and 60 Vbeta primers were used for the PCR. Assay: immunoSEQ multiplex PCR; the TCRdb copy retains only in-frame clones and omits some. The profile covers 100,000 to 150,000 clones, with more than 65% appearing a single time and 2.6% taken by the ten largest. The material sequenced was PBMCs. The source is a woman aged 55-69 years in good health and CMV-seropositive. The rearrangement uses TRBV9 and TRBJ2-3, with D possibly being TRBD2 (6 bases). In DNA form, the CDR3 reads TGTGCCAGCAGCGTCGGGGTAGCGGGCACAGATACGCAGTATTTT. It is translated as CASSVGVAGTDTQYF. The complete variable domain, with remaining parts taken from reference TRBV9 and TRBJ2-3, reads DSGVTQTPKHLITATGQRVTLRCSPRSGDLSVYWYQQSLDQGLQFLIQYYNGEERAKGNILERFSAQQFPDLHSELNLSSLELGDSALYFCASSVGVAGTDTQYFGPGTRLTVL.